This T cell receptor (beta chain) was sequenced in a study of cytomegalovirus exposure and HLA in healthy donors. About the study: Falling in the Caucasian-associated ancestry cluster were roughly 80% of under 500 genotyped donors. Broader study findings: Analyses of presence/absence relied on an assumption of roughly uniform sequencing depth across donors. Earlier analysis yielded a pattern in which most TCR beta V segments were productive about 90% or about 30% of the time. In vitro work confirmed that a few CMV-associated chains recognize CMV antigens.

This PCR relied on a set of 60 Vbeta primers and 13 Jbeta primers. The method was immunoSEQ multiplex PCR; TCRdb's version includes in-frame clones alone and lacks a portion of them. The sample contains about 82,000 clones, less than 80% of which appear only once. With V trimmed by 0 bases and J by 10 bases, 5 bases remained unmatched. The germline gives CDR1 MGHRA, CDR2 YSYEKL. This CDR3 has 15 residues. This clone occurred once. The antigen remains undetermined. This clonotype was obtained from a human donor in good health. This chain uses TRBV4-1 with TRBJ1-6; 8 bases are shared with TRBD1. Sequenced sample: PBMCs. The CDR3 reads CASSQEDRGRSPLHF. CDR3 in DNA: TGCGCCAGCAGCCAAGAAGACAGGGGACGGTCACCCCTCCACTTT.